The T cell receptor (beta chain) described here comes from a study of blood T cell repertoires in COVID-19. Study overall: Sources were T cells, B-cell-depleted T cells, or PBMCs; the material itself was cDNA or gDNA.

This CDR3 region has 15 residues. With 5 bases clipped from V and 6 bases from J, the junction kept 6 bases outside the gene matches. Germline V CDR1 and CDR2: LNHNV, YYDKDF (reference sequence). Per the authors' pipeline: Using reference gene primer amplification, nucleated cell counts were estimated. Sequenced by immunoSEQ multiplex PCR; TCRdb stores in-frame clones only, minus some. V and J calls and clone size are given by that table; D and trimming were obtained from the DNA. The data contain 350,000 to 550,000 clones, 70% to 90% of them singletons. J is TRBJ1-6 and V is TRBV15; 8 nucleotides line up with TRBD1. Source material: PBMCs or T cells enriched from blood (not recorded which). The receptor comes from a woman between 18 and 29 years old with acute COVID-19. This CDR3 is CATSFGQGGNSPLHF. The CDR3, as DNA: TGTGCCACCAGCTTCGGACAGGGTGGTAATTCACCCCTCCACTTT.